The clone carrying this T cell receptor (beta chain) was observed a few times. Its antigen is as yet unknown. The entirety of the isolated RNA underwent reverse transcription, so expressed TCRB transcripts were sequenced. Profiled with immunoSEQ multiplex PCR; TCRdb holds only in-frame clones, not every one. The repertoire holds about 390,000 clones, with about 10% as singletons. This record belongs to a study of beta chain features in type 1 diabetes. V trimming: 0 bases; J trimming: 2 bases; junction bases outside the gene matches: 7. In germline, CDR1 is SGDLS, CDR2 YYNGEE. CDR3 size: 17 residues. Study results and caveats: Healthy donors had naive, central memory and Treg TCRB repertoires that appeared less similar than those seen among patients. In every one of the four CD4+ subsets, TCRB CDR3s were moderately but significantly shorter in Type 1 diabetes patients.

Sequencing was performed on central memory CD4+ T cells from blood. The chain has TRBV9 and TRBJ2-1; 8 bases align to TRBD2. This TCR derives from a young man with type 1 diabetes. CDR3 sequence reads: CASSVEVTGGPYNEQFF. The CDR3 bases are TGTGCCAGCAGCGTAGAAGTCACGGGAGGGCCCTACAATGAGCAGTTCTTC.